One and the same sample provided the 6 T cell receptor beta chains below, sequenced in a study of blood T cell repertoires in COVID-19 (dated by TCRdb to about 2020). The library was prepared using the immunoSEQ multiplex PCR assay. TCRdb obtained this table from immuneACCESS and retained in-frame rearrangements with V and J assigned. These tables miss some clones; where compared with another copy, unresolved V genes account for less than half of the shortfall, and the remainder is unexplained. The sample has about 83,000 clones on record, around 90% of them singletons. Clones ranked in the top ten supply around 3% of the sample. The specimen sequenced was peripheral blood. Receptors originate from a woman aged 45-65 years with active or convalescent COVID-19.

The chain carries TRBV3-1 (or the pseudogene TRBV3-2) and TRBJ1-4; D gene unclear. This CDR3 contains 15 residues. Germline CDR1 is LGHDT and CDR2 is YNNKEL (reference sequence). The V gene lost 0 bases and the J gene lost 4 bases, with 9 bases spanning the gap. DNA of the CDR3: TGTGCCAGCAGCCAAGAGGGCGCAGTTAATGAAAAACTGTTTTTT. It encodes CASSQEGAVNEKLFF.

This rearrangement joins TRBV11-2 to TRBJ2-7; no reliable D call. The CDR3 covers 13 residues. V lost 1 base and J lost 3, with 7 bases in between. CDR1 and CDR2 from the germline V gene are SGHAT and FQNNGV. The CDR3 DNA reads as TGTGCCAGCAGCTTAGGACAAAACTACGAGCAGTACTTC. This sequence encodes CASSLGQNYEQYF.

This clone has a handful of counts. This chain uses TRBV5-1 with TRBJ1-2; D gene ambiguous. Trimming took 4 bases from V and 5 from J, leaving 6 bases between them. Per germline, CDR1 SGHRS and CDR2 YFSETQ. The CDR3 runs 11 residues. The CDR3 region has the DNA TGCGCCAGCAGCCACGAGTATGGCTACACCTTC. Amino acid sequence: CASSHEYGYTF.

This clone was found a few times. The rearrangement uses TRBV19 and TRBJ1-2, with TRBD1 as a possible D gene (6 bases). This CDR3 has 14 amino acids. Germline V gives CDR1 LNHDA, CDR2 SQIVND (reference sequence). V lost 6 bases and J 3 bases, leaving 14 bases between the germline ends. The CDR3 DNA sequence: TGTGCCAGTAGAAAAAGGGAGGGGGACTATGGCTACACCTTC. This gives the protein CASRKREGDYGYTF.

V is TRBV11-3 and J is TRBJ1-1; maybe TRBD1 (6 bases). Trimming stripped 3 bases from V and 5 bases from J, with 10 bases between. The CDR3 has 13 amino acids. CDR1 and CDR2 (germline): SGHNT, YENEEA. CDR3 amino acids: CASSFQGRTEAFF. The CDR3 bases are TGTGCCAGCAGCTTCCAGGGGCGGACTGAAGCTTTCTTT.

In DNA form, the CDR3 reads TGTGCCAGCAGCGCCGGACAGATGAACACCATATATTTT. Encoded protein: CASSAGQMNTIYF. The rearrangement links TRBV11-3 to TRBJ1-3; D is possibly TRBD1 (6 bases). V lost 5 bases and J 7 bases, leaving 12 bases between the germline ends. Germline CDR1 is SGHNT and CDR2 is YENEEA. This CDR3 has 13 amino acids.